This passage covers 23 T cell receptor beta chains from one sample sequenced in a study of blood T cell repertoires in COVID-19. TCRdb's copy holds only in-frame clones and misses some; the assay was immunoSEQ multiplex PCR. Here the sample spans 200,000 to 250,000 clones, roughly 85% being singletons. Sequencing was done on a sample of PBMCs or T cells enriched from blood (not recorded which). The receptors shown here come from a woman between 50 and 59 years old with acute COVID-19.

The chain is built from TRBV5-5 and TRBJ1-1; D is undetermined. Between the trimmed V and J ends, which lost 0 bases and 1 base, there was a span of 10 bases. Germline loops: CDR1 SGHKS, CDR2 YYEKEE (reference sequence). The CDR3 spans 15 residues. The CDR3 nucleotides are TGTGCCAGCAGCTTGGAGTACAGATCGAACACTGAAGCTTTCTTT. Its protein product is CASSLEYRSNTEAFF. Complete variable domain (other parts from reference TRBV5-5 and TRBJ1-1): DAGVTQSPTHLIKTRGQQVTLRCSPISGHKSVSWYQQVLGQGPQFIFQYYEKEERGRGNFPDRFSARQFPNYSSELNVNALLLGDSALYLCASSLEYRSNTEAFFGQGTRLTVV.

In regard to this clone: Other DNA sequences within the sample encode an identical CDR3. V gene TRBV5-1 combines with J gene TRBJ2-7, with 8 positions matching TRBD1. The length of the CDR3 is 15 residues. Germline trimming cut 0 bases from V and 2 bases from J; bases unmatched to any gene: 4. Germline CDR1 reads SGHRS; CDR2 reads YFSETQ. The CDR3 region has the DNA TGCGCCAGCAGCTTGGAGGGGACAGGAACCTACGAGCAGTACTTC. Translated, it gives CASSLEGTGTYEQYF.

The rearrangement joins TRBV11-2 to TRBJ1-1; TRBD1 matches 7 bases. The CDR3 length is 14 residues. The germline V gene has CDR1 SGHAT and CDR2 FQNNGV. With V trimmed by 5 bases and J by 5 bases, 8 bases remained unmatched. CDR3 loop: CASSPRQGRTEAFF. In nucleotides, the CDR3 is TGTGCCAGCAGCCCCAGACAGGGACGGACTGAAGCTTTCTTT.

Concerning this clone: Other DNA sequences in this sample translate to the same CDR3. This chain connects TRBV3-1 (or the pseudogene TRBV3-2) to TRBJ1-1, with D perhaps matching TRBD1 (5 bases). The CDR3 is 15 amino acids. The germline V gene encodes CDR1 LGHDT and CDR2 YNNKEL (reference sequence). The ends were cut back, 1 base at V and 1 base at J, with 10 bases in the middle. CDR3 bases: TGTGCCAGCAGCCAAGGCGGGACGGGGAACACTGAAGCTTTCTTT. It translates to CASSQGGTGNTEAFF.

The chain links TRBV9 to TRBJ2-1; 13 nucleotides match TRBD2. In germline, CDR1 is SGDLS, CDR2 YYNGEE. CDR3 length equals 15 residues. The trim removed 0 bases at V and 10 bases at J, leaving 4 bases unmatched. CDR3 nucleotide sequence: TGTGCCAGCAGCGTAGGGACTAGCGGGGGTAGCGAGCAGTTCTTC. Its translation is CASSVGTSGGSEQFF.

This rearrangement joins TRBV18 to TRBJ2-1, with TRBD2 identical over 7 bases. CDR1 is KGHSH and CDR2 is LQKENI in the germline V gene. The junction had 1 base not matched to a gene; V was cut back by 2 bases and J by 0 bases. This CDR3 is 15 amino acids long. The CDR3 DNA reads TGTGCCAGCTCACCAGGGGGGGGCTCCTACAATGAGCAGTTCTTC. It is translated as CASSPGGGSYNEQFF.

This clone was recorded once. The DNA of the CDR3 is TGTGCCAGCAGTTTTAGGGGGGAGGGCACTGAAGCTTTCTTT. This encodes CASSFRGEGTEAFF. The V gene is TRBV28, the J gene TRBJ1-1; a weak D match, TRBD1 (6 bases). Trimming removed 3 bases at V and 4 bases at J, with 12 bases between. This CDR3 has 14 residues. Germline CDR1 is MDHEN and CDR2 is SYDVKM.

This CDR3 is CASSGFRQGRNTYEQYF. CDR3 nucleotides: TGTGCCAGCAGTGGGTTTCGCCAGGGCCGTAATACTTACGAGCAGTACTTC. The chain joins TRBV2 to TRBJ2-7, with D tentatively TRBD1 (5 bases). The germline gives CDR1 SNHLY, CDR2 FYNNEI. The CDR3 length is 17 residues. V was cut by 4 bases and J by 4 bases, with 23 bases left in between. Full variable domain (rest looked up from reference TRBV2 and TRBJ2-7): EPEVTQTPSHQVTQMGQEVILRCVPISNHLYFYWYRQILGQKVEFLVSFYNNEISEKSEIFDDQFSVERPDGSNFTLKIRSTKLEDSAMYFCASSGFRQGRNTYEQYFGPGTRLTVT.

The rearrangement uses TRBV6-5 and TRBJ2-7; TRBD2 aligns across 8 bases. CDR1 is MNHEY and CDR2 is SVGAGI in the germline V gene. The CDR3 contains 15 residues. V trimming: 4 bases; J trimming: 2 bases; junction bases outside the gene matches: 7. The CDR3 loop is CASSSRGGPTYEQYF. The CDR3 DNA sequence: TGTGCCAGCAGTTCCCGGGGGGGCCCTACCTACGAGCAGTACTTC.

The rearrangement uses TRBV19 and TRBJ1-5, with 7 bases matching TRBD1. V was clipped by 10 bases and J by 2 bases; unmatched bases: 5. The germline CDR1 and CDR2 sequences are LNHDA and SQIVND (reference sequence). This CDR3 is built from 13 residues. Here the CDR3 reads CATQGVGNQPQHF. CDR3 bases: TGTGCCACCCAGGGGGTAGGCAATCAGCCCCAGCATTTT.

This chain connects TRBV10-3 to TRBJ2-7, with TRBD2 matching 7 bases. The CDR3 spans 13 residues. CDR1 is ENHRY, CDR2 SYGVKD, per germline. Trimming removed 6 bases from V and 5 bases from J; junction bases left unmatched: 7. CDR3 sequence reads: CAISPSGAHEQYF. In DNA form, the CDR3 reads TGTGCCATCAGCCCTAGCGGTGCCCACGAGCAGTACTTC.

V and J are TRBV5-1 and TRBJ1-6; TRBD1 matches at 7 bases. V trimming: 4 bases; J trimming: 8 bases; junction bases outside the gene matches: 3. CDR1 and CDR2 (germline): SGHRS, YFSETQ. This CDR3 region has 13 residues. Here the CDR3 reads CASSPGQYSPLHF. As DNA, the CDR3 is TGCGCCAGCAGCCCGGGACAGTATTCACCCCTCCACTTT.

The chain recombines TRBV7-2 with TRBJ1-6, with TRBD1 matching 10 bases. Germline V gives CDR1 SGHTA, CDR2 FQGNSA. This CDR3 has 17 amino acids. With V trimmed by 4 bases and J by 4 bases, 7 bases remained unmatched. CDR3 DNA sequence: TGTGCCAGCAGCTCGCGGACAGGGGGTTATTATAATTCACCCCTCCACTTT. It yields the protein CASSSRTGGYYNSPLHF.

This clone was counted only a few times. J is TRBJ2-1 and V is TRBV2, with D possibly TRBD2 on 5 matching bases. Trimming left V 4 bases short and J 0 bases short, with 7 bases between. CDR3 size: 14 residues. Germline V gives CDR1 SNHLY, CDR2 FYNNEI. CDR3 nucleotides: TGTGCCAGCAGTGTAACTAGCTCCTACAATGAGCAGTTCTTC. This encodes CASSVTSSYNEQFF.

CDR3 nucleotides: TGTGCCAGCAGCTTAGCGGGTAGAGGCGGAGAGACCCAGTACTTC. It specifies CASSLAGRGGETQYF. The chain couples TRBV11-3 to TRBJ2-5; D unresolved. Trimming took off 1 base at V and 4 bases at J, with 13 bases between the two ends. Germline V lookup: CDR1 SGHNT, CDR2 YENEEA. The CDR3 contains 15 residues. The full variable domain, with the rest looked up from reference TRBV11-3 and TRBJ2-5, is EAGVVQSPRYKIIEKKQPVAFWCNPISGHNTLYWYLQNLGQGPELLIRYENEEAVDDSQLPKDRFSAERLKGVDSTLKIQPAELGDSAVYLCASSLAGRGGETQYFGPGTRLLVL.

The rearrangement joins TRBV19 to TRBJ1-2; D call uncertain. Looked up from germline, CDR1 is LNHDA and CDR2 is SQIVND (reference sequence). Trimming removed 5 bases from V and 7 bases from J, with 17 bases in between. The CDR3 is 14 amino acids. The CDR3 protein is CASSPAGVRIGYTF. For the CDR3, the DNA is TGTGCCAGTAGTCCCGCCGGGGTTAGGATTGGCTACACCTTC.

V usage is TRBV5-1 and J usage is TRBJ2-3; TRBD1 agrees at 7 bases. J lost 3 bases, V lost 1 base, and 5 bases had no gene match. CDR1 is SGHRS and CDR2 is YFSETQ in the germline V gene. CDR3 length equals 15 residues. CDR3 amino acids: CASSLQGVLTDTQYF. The CDR3 nucleotides read TGCGCCAGCAGCTTGCAGGGGGTCTTGACAGATACGCAGTATTTT.

The rearrangement links TRBV30 to TRBJ1-6, with a possible D match to TRBD1 (5 bases). CDR3 length: 14 amino acids. Trimming took off 3 bases at V and 6 bases at J, with 12 bases between the two ends. In germline, CDR1 is GTSNPN, CDR2 SVGIG (reference sequence). The CDR3 DNA follows: TGTGCCTGGAGCGCAGGGATAGTTAATTCACCCCTCCACTTT. This encodes CAWSAGIVNSPLHF.

This clone was found once. J is TRBJ1-3 and V is TRBV2; 8 bases map to TRBD1. Germline V gene lookup returns CDR1 SNHLY and CDR2 FYNNEI. V shed 6 bases, J shed 1 base, and the junction held 8 bases outside the gene matches. The CDR3 runs 16 residues. CDR3 residues: CASRAGGWKSGNTIYF. The CDR3, as DNA: TGTGCCAGCAGGGCAGGGGGCTGGAAGTCTGGAAACACCATATATTTT.

The chain couples TRBV5-4 to TRBJ1-6, with a weak D call TRBD1 (6 bases). CDR1 and CDR2 (germline): SGHNT, YYREEE (reference sequence). The CDR3 loop spans 14 amino acids. Trimming removed 2 bases at V and 7 bases at J, with 10 bases between. The CDR3 protein is CASSFMGQNSPLHF. CDR3 bases: TGTGCCAGCAGCTTTATGGGACAAAATTCACCCCTCCACTTT.

The chain uses TRBV30 and TRBJ1-2, with TRBD1 as a possible D gene (5 bases). The ends were cut back, 1 base at V and 1 base at J, with 10 bases in the middle. The CDR3 sequence is 14 residues long. Germline CDR1 is GTSNPN and CDR2 is SVGIG (reference sequence). The CDR3 sequence is CAWSGQGYNYGYTF. The DNA for the CDR3 is TGTGCCTGGAGTGGGCAGGGCTATAACTATGGCTACACCTTC.

CDR3 DNA: TGTGCCAGCAGTTACTCAGGAGCAGACACCATATATTTT. Protein sequence: CASSYSGADTIYF. The J gene is TRBJ1-3, the V gene TRBV6-5; D uncertain. Trimming took off 0 bases at V and 8 bases at J, with 8 bases between the two ends. There are 13 residues in the CDR3. In germline, CDR1 is MNHEY, CDR2 SVGAGI.

This clone was observed once. The chain is built from TRBV15 and TRBJ2-7, with D perhaps TRBD2 (7 bases). Per the germline V gene, CDR1 is LNHNV and CDR2 is YYDKDF (reference sequence). The CDR3 consists of 15 residues. V lost 3 bases and J 2 bases, leaving 14 bases between the germline ends. The CDR3, as DNA: TGTGCCACCAGCAGTGGGAGGGGGGGGACCTACGAGCAGTACTTC. It codes for CATSSGRGGTYEQYF. The variable domain in full, completed from reference TRBV15 and TRBJ2-7, reads DAMVIQNPRYQVTQFGKPVTLSCSQTLNHNVMYWYQQKSSQAPKLLFHYYDKDFNNEADTPDNFQSRRPNTSFCFLDIRSPGLGDTAMYLCATSSGRGGTYEQYFGPGTRLTVT.